The 29 T cell receptor beta chains below come from one sample, sequenced in a study of immune characterization of retroperitoneal liposarcoma. A single record per CDR3 protein comes from TCRdb applying MiXCR to the PCR reads. The data hold approximately 11,000 distinct CDR3 sequences, with roughly 20% observed a single time. The material sequenced was blood. The origin of the receptors is a female donor with retroperitoneal liposarcoma.

This clonotype was seen just once. The chain has TRBV6-6 and TRBJ1-3; D is uncertain. Germline V gives CDR1 MNHNY, CDR2 SVGAGI (reference sequence). Deletions cut 8 bases from V and 0 bases from J, with 14 bases between. The CDR3 totals 15 residues. The CDR3 loop reads CASYGERYSGNTIYF. The CDR3 coding sequence is TGTGCCAGCTACGGTGAGAGGTACTCTGGAAACACCATATATTTT.

V usage is TRBV6-2 or TRBV6-3 and J usage is TRBJ2-1; TRBD2 matches at 11 bases. V lost 6 bases, J lost 0 bases, and 7 bases stayed unmatched. Germline loops: CDR1 MNHEY, CDR2 SVGEGT. The CDR3 has 17 residues. CDR3 DNA: TGTGCCAGCAGACTAGCGGGGGCCTTCAGCTCCTACAATGAGCAGTTCTTC. Translating gives CASRLAGAFSSYNEQFF.

The chain recombines TRBV11-2 with TRBJ2-5; D is unclear. The J call is uncertain, as TRBJ2-7 better fits the DNA end. This CDR3 spans 15 amino acids. Germline V gene data show CDR1 as SGHAT and CDR2 as FQNNGV. CDR3 bases: TGTGCCAGCAGCCCTAGTCGCGTGGAATCCTACGAGCAGTACTTC. Its protein product is CASSPSRVESYEQYF.

By share, this clonotype ranks as medium-sized. Possible read error: a much larger clone is one base away. This chain connects TRBV6-1 to TRBJ2-1, with 10 bases lining up with TRBD2. Near its end, the DNA agrees better with TRBJ2-7, so the J call may be wrong. The germline gives CDR1 MNHNS, CDR2 SASEGT. The CDR3 runs to 16 residues. This chain's CDR3 is CASSDPSGSSYNEQYF. CDR3 nucleotide sequence: TGTGCCAGCAGCGATCCTAGCGGGAGCTCCTACAATGAGCAGTACTTC.

The V gene is TRBV10-1, the J gene TRBJ2-3; TRBD2 aligns across 10 bases. CDR3 length: 17 residues. In germline, CDR1 is WNHNN, CDR2 SYGVQD (reference sequence). The V gene end was trimmed by 4 bases and the J gene end by 2 bases; junction bases not matched to a gene: 9. This chain's CDR3 is CASSGDRLAGNTDTQYF. The CDR3 coding sequence is TGCGCCAGCAGTGGGGACCGACTAGCGGGTAACACAGATACGCAGTATTTT.

This clonotype was observed a handful of times. The genes are TRBV6-1 and TRBJ2-1; D perhaps matches TRBD2 (5 bases). V lost 7 bases and J 10 bases, leaving 26 bases between the germline ends. The germline CDR1 and CDR2 sequences are MNHNS and SASEGT. The CDR3 sequence is 16 residues long. The DNA of the CDR3 is TGTGCCAGCAAGACCTTGACCTACAGCGGCGAATACGAGCAGTTCTTC. It translates to CASKTLTYSGEYEQFF.

This clonotype was counted ten times or more. The chain links TRBV11-2 to TRBJ1-1; possible D gene TRBD1, 5 bases. Trimming stripped 5 bases from V and 5 bases from J, with 15 bases between. The CDR3 runs to 14 residues. Germline values: CDR1 SGHAT, CDR2 FQNNGV. CDR3 nucleotide sequence: TGTGCCAGCAGCCTGCAGGGTGTTGGGACTGAAGCTTTCTTT. It yields the protein CASSLQGVGTEAFF.

By share, this clonotype counts as medium-sized (0.01 to 0.1%). The chain carries TRBV10-1 and TRBJ2-7, with 7 nucleotides matching TRBD2. Trimming at V came to 3 bases and at J to 2 bases, leaving 4 bases not matched to a gene. The CDR3 is 14 residues long. In germline, CDR1 is WNHNN, CDR2 SYGVQD (reference sequence). CDR3 bases: TGCGCCAGCAGTGACGGACTAGGTACCTACGAGCAGTACTTC. Residues: CASSDGLGTYEQYF.

This clonotype was seen repeatedly, ten times or more. The genes are TRBV6-5 and TRBJ2-3; 8 bases fit TRBD1. The J segment lost 6 bases and the V segment lost 6 bases, leaving 14 bases of the junction unmatched. Germline V gives CDR1 MNHEY, CDR2 SVGAGI. This CDR3 contains 16 residues. Here the CDR3 reads CASRQLKAGGSDTQYF. The DNA of the CDR3 is TGTGCCAGCAGGCAACTCAAGGCAGGGGGCAGCGATACGCAGTATTTT.

In this sample, this clonotype turned up a few times. The rearrangement uses TRBV7-6 and TRBJ2-1, with 7 positions matching TRBD2. There are 14 residues in the CDR3. Losses at the gene ends were 1 base for V and 13 bases for J; bases not matched to a gene: 10. CDR1 and CDR2 (germline): SGHVS, FNYEAQ. The CDR3 bases are TGTGCCAGCAGCTTAGAGGTGGTTCTAGCGGAACAGTTCTTC. This codes for CASSLEVVLAEQFF.

V usage is TRBV20-1 and J usage is TRBJ1-1; tentatively, D is TRBD1 (5 bases). Germline V gives CDR1 DFQATT, CDR2 SNEGSKA (reference sequence). The CDR3 sequence is 14 residues long. V lost 3 bases to trimming and J lost 4 bases, with 15 bases between them. CDR3 DNA: TGCAGTGCTAGGTCTTCGGGGCGGGTCACTGAAGCTTTCTTT. Translating it yields CSARSSGRVTEAFF.

At least ten counts were recorded for this clonotype. The genes are TRBV6-1 and TRBJ1-1, with D unresolved. Germline CDR1 is MNHNS and CDR2 is SASEGT. The CDR3 extends over 11 amino acids. Trimming removed 6 bases at V and 0 bases at J, with 2 bases between. The CDR3 protein is CASRVNTEAFF. The CDR3 DNA is TGTGCCAGCAGGGTGAACACTGAAGCTTTCTTT.

The genes are TRBV4-1 and TRBJ2-5, with a weak D call TRBD1 (6 bases). V lost 4 bases to trimming and J lost 5 bases, with 17 bases between them. This CDR3 region has 15 residues. Germline V lookup: CDR1 MGHRA, CDR2 YSYEKL. CDR3 region: CASSLPTGPRETQYF. CDR3 DNA: TGCGCCAGCAGCCTGCCGACAGGTCCGAGGGAGACCCAGTACTTC.

The gene calls are TRBV5-4 and TRBJ1-2, with D perhaps matching TRBD1 (6 bases). Trimming shortened V by 0 bases and J by 8 bases, and 20 bases separated the two germline ends. Germline CDR1 SGHNT, CDR2 YYREEE (reference sequence). The CDR3 has 16 amino acids. CDR3 nucleotide sequence: TGTGCCAGCAGCTTGGGGTACAGGGACGCCCGAAGGGGCTACACCTTC. Amino acid sequence: CASSLGYRDARRGYTF.

The chain employs TRBV5-4 and TRBJ2-1; 8 nucleotides align to TRBD1. The DNA end is more similar to TRBJ2-7, so the J call may be wrong. Germline values: CDR1 SGHNT, CDR2 YYREEE (reference sequence). The CDR3 length is 15 residues. This CDR3 reads CASSLAGGLTYEQYF. The CDR3 coding sequence is TGTGCCAGCAGCTTGGCAGGGGGCCTAACCTACGAGCAGTACTTC.

This clonotype is categorized as medium-sized. This sequence joins TRBV12-3 or TRBV12-4 and TRBJ2-1, with D uncertain. This CDR3 has 15 amino acids. Trimming removed 5 bases at V and 8 bases at J, with 19 bases between. CDR3 sequence: CASSPYDAGRDEQFF. CDR3 bases: TGTGCCAGCAGTCCATATGATGCAGGAAGGGATGAGCAGTTCTTC.

This clonotype is labeled as medium-sized. Here the CDR3 DNA reads TGTGCCAGCAGTTACATCGGGACAAACTCTGGGGCCAACGTCCTGACTTTC. It is translated as CASSYIGTNSGANVLTF. The chain joins TRBV6-5 to TRBJ2-6; D might be TRBD1 (6 bases). V lost 2 bases, J lost 0 bases, and 11 bases lay in between. CDR1 and CDR2 from the germline V gene are MNHEY and SVGAGI. The CDR3 covers 17 residues.

This clonotype is medium-sized. The genes are TRBV10-2 and TRBJ2-1, with 12 bases aligning to TRBD2. V trimming: 8 bases; J trimming: 6 bases; junction bases outside the gene matches: 5. This CDR3 contains 14 residues. The germline gives CDR1 WSHSY, CDR2 SAAADI. The chain's CDR3 is CASVELAGGNEQFF. CDR3 sequence (DNA): TGCGCCAGCGTAGAACTAGCGGGAGGCAATGAGCAGTTCTTC.

This clonotype has just a few counts. The V gene is TRBV6-1, the J gene TRBJ1-6, with D unclear. Germline V gene data show CDR1 as MNHNS and CDR2 as SASEGT. The CDR3 loop spans 14 amino acids. The V end was cut by 2 bases, the J end by 8 bases, with 10 bases between. CDR3 nucleotides: TGTGCCAGCAGTGAAATGGCAACGGATTCACCCCTCCACTTT. Its protein product is CASSEMATDSPLHF.

This clonotype was detected many times. V gene TRBV6-1 combines with J gene TRBJ2-1, with TRBD2 identical over 7 bases. Near its end, the DNA agrees better with TRBJ2-7, so the J call may be wrong. The CDR3 is made up of 14 amino acids. Germline CDR1 is MNHNS and CDR2 is SASEGT. CDR3 bases: TGTGCCAGCAGTCGACAGCGGGGTACCTACGAGCAGTACTTC. It codes for CASSRQRGTYEQYF.

V and J are TRBV20-1 and TRBJ2-4, with D possibly being TRBD1 or TRBD2 (6 bases each). Germline CDR1 DFQATT, CDR2 SNEGSKA (reference sequence). This CDR3 region has 17 residues. The V end was cut by 5 bases, the J end by 7 bases, with 27 bases between. The CDR3: CSASGRASVKGGNIQYF. CDR3 DNA: TGCAGTGCTTCGGGTAGGGCTAGCGTTAAAGGGGGGAACATTCAGTACTTC.

The rearrangement joins TRBV12-3 or TRBV12-4 to TRBJ2-1; D is unresolved. The J call may be in error: the DNA end matches TRBJ2-7 better. The CDR3 is 13 amino acids. The CDR3 DNA sequence: TGTGCCAGCACTCCCCGCGACCGGAATGAGCAGTACTTC. This encodes CASTPRDRNEQYF.

This clonotype was recorded at least ten times. The rearrangement links TRBV6-6 to TRBJ2-1, with D perhaps matching TRBD1 (6 bases). Trimming cost V 6 bases and J 2 bases, with 14 bases left between them. This CDR3 contains 15 residues. Germline lookup yields CDR1 MNHNY and CDR2 SVGAGI (reference sequence). The CDR3 region is CASRPDRRPYNEQFF. Here the CDR3 DNA reads TGTGCCAGCAGGCCAGACAGGCGGCCCTACAATGAGCAGTTCTTC.

The chain carries TRBV7-2 and TRBJ2-1; 10 bases match TRBD2. V trimming: 5 bases; J trimming: 16 bases; junction bases outside the gene matches: 8. The CDR3 is 12 amino acids. Germline-derived CDR1 and CDR2 are SGHTA and FQGNSA. The DNA of the CDR3 is TGTGCCAGCAGCGCCCTTAGCGGGAGGACTTTCTTC. Encoded protein: CASSALSGRTFF.

In this sample, this clonotype is medium-sized. The chain combines TRBV6-1 with TRBJ2-1; 13 nucleotides align to TRBD2. Germline V lookup: CDR1 MNHNS, CDR2 SASEGT. CDR3 length equals 18 residues. Losses at the gene ends were 4 bases for V and 6 bases for J; bases not matched to a gene: 12. CDR3 residues: CASSGGIPGLAGLNEQFF. The CDR3 bases are TGTGCCAGCAGTGGCGGAATACCGGGACTAGCGGGACTCAATGAGCAGTTCTTC.

This clonotype is classed as medium-sized. The chain employs TRBV10-1 and TRBJ2-5, with TRBD1 identical over 8 bases. Trimming at V came to 0 bases and at J to 4 bases, leaving 4 bases not matched to a gene. The CDR3 has 15 residues. The germline gives CDR1 WNHNN, CDR2 SYGVQD (reference sequence). CDR3 residues: CASSESETGAETQYF. CDR3 DNA: TGCGCCAGCAGTGAGTCGGAGACAGGGGCAGAGACCCAGTACTTC.

For this clonotype: Given a much more abundant clone one base away, this may be a read error. The chain uses TRBV6-1 and TRBJ1-2; D is possibly TRBD1 (5 bases). This CDR3 has 16 amino acids. Germline CDR1 reads MNHNS; CDR2 reads SASEGT. V lost 1 base, J lost 4 bases, and 16 bases lay in between. The CDR3 coding sequence is TGTGCCAGCAGTGAAGAGGGGATAGCCCAGCTCTATGGCTACACCTTC. It specifies CASSEEGIAQLYGYTF.

This clonotype ranks as medium-sized. CDR3 sequence reads: CASSSGTGSYNEQFF. The DNA of the CDR3 is TGTGCCAGCAGTTCCGGGACAGGGAGCTACAATGAGCAGTTCTTC. The chain is built from TRBV6-4 and TRBJ2-1; 9 nucleotides line up with TRBD1. The CDR3 is 15 amino acids. The germline V gene has CDR1 MRHNA and CDR2 SNTAGT. After removal of 5 bases from V and 3 bases from J, the junction contained 5 bases not matched to a gene.

The CDR3: CSAGRTGTSAQETQYF. In DNA, the CDR3 is TGCAGTGCTGGAAGAACCGGGACTAGCGCCCAAGAGACCCAGTACTTC. The chain carries TRBV20-1 and TRBJ2-5, with TRBD2 matching 10 bases. CDR1 and CDR2 (germline): DFQATT, SNEGSKA (reference sequence). The V segment lost 5 bases and the J segment 1 base; nucleotides outside the gene matches: 10. The CDR3 is 16 residues long.